This record looks at one TCR beta chain sequence and its context. Its antigen remains unknown. Every one of the patients relapsed after autologous stem cell transplantation (brentuximab vedotin exposure was variable). Complete response, partial response or progressive disease were the best responses. V gave up 4 bases and J gave up 3 bases; unmatched junction bases: 12. CDR3 length: 16 residues. CDR1 and CDR2 from the germline V gene are SGHAT and FQNNGV. Some clones are missing from TCRdb's copy, which holds only in-frame ones; the method was immunoSEQ multiplex PCR. The sample lists about 60,000 clones, about nine tenths seen once, with approximately 9.7% in the top ten. This specimen comes from a study of PD-1 blockade in classical Hodgkin lymphoma. The wider study: Patients in the cohort were put on intravenous nivolumab, 3 mg/kg every 2 weeks. General study results and limits: No one has yet defined what causes the repertoire differences, which may be disease activity or prior therapy. Those patients who began receiving nivolumab less than 1 year after ASCT had lower diversity, and they were excluded.

The chain recombines TRBV11-2 with TRBJ2-7, with TRBD2 identical over 7 bases. This specimen was peripheral blood mononuclear cells (PBMCs), taken at baseline. This sequence was found in a human donor with classical Hodgkin lymphoma. The CDR3 loop is CASSWSGAPEDYEQYF. Here the CDR3 DNA reads TGTGCCAGCAGCTGGAGCGGGGCCCCCGAGGACTACGAGCAGTACTTC.